This section outlines one TCR beta chain sequence together with its context. This clonotype was recorded at least ten times. Its antigen is currently not known. Base qualities are not recorded, but no much larger clone differs from it by a single base. Libraries were constructed by 5' RACE. Sequenced using a NextSeq 500. Unique molecular identifiers were attached to individual cDNA molecules in the TCR library protocol so that sequencing error and PCR bias could be corrected. TCR alpha and beta chains were both sequenced, and the abundances of alpha and beta sequences in each sample were closely correlated with each other. As for the original processing: Decombinator V4 was used to annotate TCR sequences for V gene, J gene and CDR3. Expanded TCRs were defined as changing significantly between any two time points under a Poisson model with p below 0.0001. TCR abundances were normalised to the total number of TCRs sequenced in each sample and reported as counts per million. A search of VDJdb, accessed on 1 November 2021, was run for TCRs annotated to CMV, EBV and SARS-CoV-2, with TCRs annotated for multiple antigens excluded. The public reads were run again by TCRdb, first through fastp at Q25 and then through MiXCR, and only productive beta chains were kept. A single entry per CDR3 protein holds the most common genes and DNA from its merged rows. These V and J calls rely on TCRdb rather than the paper's analysis. This sample comprises about 70,000 distinct CDR3 sequences, around 12% of them detected only once. The ten largest clones capture roughly 1.3% of the sample.

The study was a case-control design nested within a healthcare worker cohort in London, UK, with weekly nasopharyngeal swab PCR tests and blood sampling. Healthcare workers were recruited between 23 and 31 March 2020, during the week of the UK lockdown, and were followed weekly for up to about 15 weeks. This sample was taken from a study of early T cells in non-severe SARS-CoV-2 infection (dated by TCRdb to about 2021). For context, the study as a whole: Because TCR sequencing was done on bulk RNA from unsorted whole blood, the alpha and beta chains could not be paired.

What the research found in general, with its limitations: VDJdb matching was skewed toward anti-spike CD8 responses and likely underestimated virus-specific expansions by missing private and CD4 specificities.

The TCR was taken from an adult who was a healthcare worker with PCR-confirmed SARS-CoV-2 infection or an uninfected control (not recorded which). The sample taken for sequencing was whole blood.

The CDR3 reads CSASHRGYYNSPLHF. The nucleotides read TGCAGTGCTAGCCACAGGGGGTATTATAATTCACCCCTCCACTTT. The chain is made from TRBV20-1 and TRBJ1-6, and TRBD1 matches 8 of the central bases. The CDR3 holds 15 amino acids from the cysteine to the phenylalanine. Kept here is only the CDR3 DNA, which spans 45 bases and is read in frame from base 1. CDR1 is given as DFQATT and CDR2 as SNEGSKA, both from the germline V gene (reference sequence). At the junction V is shortened by 3 bases and J by 4 bases; bases outside the gene matches: 5.